This T cell receptor (beta chain) originates from a study of cytomegalovirus exposure and HLA in healthy donors. Findings and limits, study-wide: HLA allele associations emerged for 16,951 TCR beta sequences in a later analysis, at 0.05 false discovery rate.

Amplification used 60 Vbeta primers and 13 Jbeta primers. Generated by immunoSEQ multiplex PCR, the TCRdb table keeps only in-frame clones and is missing some. The sample includes 150,000 to 200,000 clones, roughly 80% of them seen just once. Germline CDR1 reads SGHNT; CDR2 reads YYREEE (reference sequence). Between the trimmed V and J ends, which lost 0 bases and 1 base, there was a span of 11 bases. The CDR3 is made up of 15 amino acids. As concerns this clone: The antigen remains unidentified.

This clonotype was obtained from a man aged 40-50 years in good health and CMV-seropositive. Input material: PBMCs. This chain uses TRBV5-4 with TRBJ2-7, with a weak D call TRBD1 (5 bases). The CDR3 protein is CASSLEAGISYEQYF. The CDR3 region has the DNA TGTGCCAGCAGCTTGGAGGCAGGGATTTCCTACGAGCAGTACTTC.